The TCR beta chain described here comes from a study of shared clonotypes between healthy human individuals. Per the germline V gene, CDR1 is GTSNPN and CDR2 is SVGIG (reference sequence). V was cut by 5 bases and J by 3 bases, with 11 bases left in between. The CDR3 has 12 residues. At the deep level, the assay was run. Data came from immunoSEQ multiplex PCR; TCRdb stores just in-frame clones and leaves some out. Seen here are 2 million to 2.5 million clones, approximately 90% observed once, and the top ten hold 0.37%. Everyone who donated was a Caucasian adult who lived in Nashville, Tennessee. This clonotype was obtained from a man aged 18 to 29 in good health. Some clones in this sample may be carry-over from other donors' samples. The chain combines TRBV30 with TRBJ2-7, with no clear D. Sequenced: naive CD4+ T cells from PBMCs. Subset of the sample: CD45RA+ positively selected. The CDR3 nucleotides are TGTGCCTGGGACGAGCATTTCTACGAGCAGTACTTC. Its translation is CAWDEHFYEQYF.